This entry concerns a single T cell receptor (beta chain). What it recognizes is unknown. The CDR3 has 16 amino acids. V dropped 3 bases and J dropped 1 base, with 15 bases sitting between them. Germline-derived CDR1 and CDR2 are KGHSH and LQKENI. The source of the sample is a study of OX40 agonist ivuxolimab in advanced cancers. Study-wide findings and caveats: Blood T cells, both CD4+ and CD8+, expanded clonally by week 6 at 0.1 to 3.0 mg/kg. There were, on average, more expanded clones in CD8+ T cells than in CD4+. Low normalized T-cell clonal expansion was additionally recorded for some nonresponders.

Autoimmune disease history or systemic immunosuppression barred patients. Assay used: immunoSEQ multiplex PCR; TCRdb lists only in-frame clones, some missing. The sample carries around 40,000 clones, 70% to 85% recorded once. Material: CD4+ or CD8+ T cells sorted from blood, obtained in a trial of the OX40 agonist ivuxolimab. This rearrangement joins TRBV18 to TRBJ1-1; D uncertain. This receptor was obtained from an adult with an advanced solid tumor such as melanoma, head and neck, liver or kidney cancer. The CDR3 sequence: CASSPPSVTGNTEAFF. DNA of the CDR3: TGTGCCAGCTCACCCCCATCTGTGACGGGGAACACTGAAGCTTTCTTT.